This T cell receptor (beta chain) was observed in a study of shared clonotypes between healthy human individuals. V was clipped by 1 base and J by 7 bases; unmatched bases: 13. Germline CDR1 is SEHNR and CDR2 is FQNEAQ (reference sequence). The CDR3 length is 19 residues. Profiling relied on immunoSEQ multiplex PCR, and the TCRdb table lists in-frame clones only, not all of them. The sample has around 2,000,000 clones, 85% to 95% seen once. The specimen was naive CD4+ T cells sorted from blood. Subset in this sample: CD45RA+ positively selected. This clonotype was obtained from a man between 18 and 35 years old in good health. The V and J genes are TRBV7-9 and TRBJ2-1; TRBD2 matches 13 bases. This CDR3 reads CASSLVGTSGIGRRNEQFF. In DNA, the CDR3 is TGTGCCAGCAGCTTAGTAGGGACTAGCGGGATAGGGCGTCGAAATGAGCAGTTCTTC. Looking up the rest from reference TRBV7-9 and TRBJ2-1 gives the full variable domain: DTGVSQNPRHKITKRGQNVTFRCDPISEHNRLYWYRQTLGQGPEFLTYFQNEAQLEKSRLLSDRFSAERPKGSFSTLEIQRTEQGDSAMYLCASSLVGTSGIGRRNEQFFGPGTRLTVL.